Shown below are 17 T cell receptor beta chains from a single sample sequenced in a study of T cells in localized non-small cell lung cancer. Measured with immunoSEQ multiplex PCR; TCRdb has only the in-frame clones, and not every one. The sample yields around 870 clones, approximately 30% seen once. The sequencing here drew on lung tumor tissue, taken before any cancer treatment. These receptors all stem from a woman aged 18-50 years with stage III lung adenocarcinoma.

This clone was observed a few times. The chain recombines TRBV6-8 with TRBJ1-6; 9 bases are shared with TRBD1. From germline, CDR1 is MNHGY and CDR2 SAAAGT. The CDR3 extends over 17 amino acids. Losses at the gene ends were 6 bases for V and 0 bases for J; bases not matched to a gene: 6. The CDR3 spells CASSAGQGSSYNSPLHF. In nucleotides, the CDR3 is TGTGCCAGCAGCGCAGGACAGGGGAGCTCCTATAATTCACCCCTCCACTTT.

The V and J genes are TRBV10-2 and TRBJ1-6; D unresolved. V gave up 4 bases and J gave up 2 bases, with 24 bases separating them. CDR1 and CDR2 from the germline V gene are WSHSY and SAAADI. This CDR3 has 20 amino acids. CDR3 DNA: TGCGCCAGCAGTGGGAGGCCGGGCTTCGCGAGGCGGACCTATAATTCACCCCTCCACTTT. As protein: CASSGRPGFARRTYNSPLHF.

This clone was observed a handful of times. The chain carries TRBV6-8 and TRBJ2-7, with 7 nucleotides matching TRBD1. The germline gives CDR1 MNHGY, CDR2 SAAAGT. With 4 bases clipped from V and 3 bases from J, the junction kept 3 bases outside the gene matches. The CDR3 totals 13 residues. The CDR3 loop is CASSWGQNYEQYF. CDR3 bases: TGTGCCAGCAGTTGGGGACAGAACTACGAGCAGTACTTC.

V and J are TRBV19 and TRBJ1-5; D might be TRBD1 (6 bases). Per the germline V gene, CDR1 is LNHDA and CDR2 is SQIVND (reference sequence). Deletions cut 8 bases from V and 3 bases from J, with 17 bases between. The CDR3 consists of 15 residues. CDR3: CASVSLDRPNQPQHF. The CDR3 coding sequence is TGTGCCAGTGTCAGTTTGGACAGACCCAATCAGCCCCAGCATTTT.

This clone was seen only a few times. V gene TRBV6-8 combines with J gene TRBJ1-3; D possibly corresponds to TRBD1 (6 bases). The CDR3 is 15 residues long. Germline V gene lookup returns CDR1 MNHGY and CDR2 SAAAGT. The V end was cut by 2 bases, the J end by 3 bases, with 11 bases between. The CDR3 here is CASSYEWGLGNTIYF. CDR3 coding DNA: TGTGCCAGCAGTTACGAGTGGGGGCTTGGAAACACCATATATTTT.

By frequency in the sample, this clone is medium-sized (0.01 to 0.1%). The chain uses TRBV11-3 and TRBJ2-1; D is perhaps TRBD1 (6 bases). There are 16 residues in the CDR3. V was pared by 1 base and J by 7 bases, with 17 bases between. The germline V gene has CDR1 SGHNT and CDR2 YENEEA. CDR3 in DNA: TGTGCCAGCAGCTTAGGGGAAAACAGGGTGGCGAATGAGCAGTTCTTC. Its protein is CASSLGENRVANEQFF.

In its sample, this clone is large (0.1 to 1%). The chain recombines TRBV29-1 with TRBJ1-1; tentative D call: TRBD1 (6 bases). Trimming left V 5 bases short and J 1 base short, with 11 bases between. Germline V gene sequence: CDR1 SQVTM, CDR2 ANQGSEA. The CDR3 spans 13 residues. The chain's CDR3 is CSVMGQSNTEAFF. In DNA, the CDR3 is TGCAGCGTTATGGGACAATCGAACACTGAAGCTTTCTTT.

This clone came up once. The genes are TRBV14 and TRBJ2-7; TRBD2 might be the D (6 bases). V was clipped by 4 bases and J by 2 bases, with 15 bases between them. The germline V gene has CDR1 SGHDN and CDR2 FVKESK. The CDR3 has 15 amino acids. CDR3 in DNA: TGTGCCAGCAGCCCGGAGCCGGAGGGAACCTACGAGCAGTACTTC. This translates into CASSPEPEGTYEQYF.

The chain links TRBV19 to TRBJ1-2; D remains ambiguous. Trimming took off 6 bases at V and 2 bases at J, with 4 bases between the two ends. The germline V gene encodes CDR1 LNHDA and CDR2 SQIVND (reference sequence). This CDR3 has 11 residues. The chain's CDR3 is CASSRNYGYTF. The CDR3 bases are TGTGCCAGTAGCCGGAACTATGGCTACACCTTC.

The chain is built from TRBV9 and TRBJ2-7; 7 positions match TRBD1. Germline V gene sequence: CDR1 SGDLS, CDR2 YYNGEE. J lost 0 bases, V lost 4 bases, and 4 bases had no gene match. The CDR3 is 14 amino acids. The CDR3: CASSRDSFSYEQYF. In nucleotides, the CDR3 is TGTGCCAGCAGCCGGGACAGCTTCTCCTACGAGCAGTACTTC.

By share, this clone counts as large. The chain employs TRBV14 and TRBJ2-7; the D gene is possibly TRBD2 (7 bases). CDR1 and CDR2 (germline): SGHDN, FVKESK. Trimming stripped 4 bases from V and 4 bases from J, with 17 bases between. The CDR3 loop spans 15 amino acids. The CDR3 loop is CASSPLGGGTYEQYF. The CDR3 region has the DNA TGTGCCAGCAGCCCCCTGGGGGGGGGCACGTACGAGCAGTACTTC.

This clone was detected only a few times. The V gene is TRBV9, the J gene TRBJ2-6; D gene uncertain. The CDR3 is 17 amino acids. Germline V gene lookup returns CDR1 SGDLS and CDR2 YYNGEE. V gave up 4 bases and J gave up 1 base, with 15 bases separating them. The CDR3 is CASSSPYIRSGANVLTF. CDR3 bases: TGTGCCAGCAGCTCCCCCTATATCCGATCTGGGGCCAACGTCCTGACTTTC.

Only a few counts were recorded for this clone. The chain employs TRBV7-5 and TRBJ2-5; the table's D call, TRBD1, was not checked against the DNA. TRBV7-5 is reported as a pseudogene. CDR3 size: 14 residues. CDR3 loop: CASSRAGAGQTQYF. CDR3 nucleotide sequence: TGTGCCAGCAGCCGGGCAGGGGCCGGTCAGACCCAGTACTTC.

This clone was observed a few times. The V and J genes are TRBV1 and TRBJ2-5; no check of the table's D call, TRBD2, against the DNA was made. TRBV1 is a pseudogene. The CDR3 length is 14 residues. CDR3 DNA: TGCGCCAGCAGCCAAGGGGGGGAAAGGGAGACCCAGTACTTC. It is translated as CASSQGGERETQYF.

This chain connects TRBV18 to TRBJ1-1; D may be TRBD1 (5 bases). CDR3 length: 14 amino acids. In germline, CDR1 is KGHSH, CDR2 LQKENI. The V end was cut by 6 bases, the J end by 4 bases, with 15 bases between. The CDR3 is CASSPSNQGTEAFF. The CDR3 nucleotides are TGTGCCAGCTCCCCGAGTAACCAGGGCACTGAAGCTTTCTTT.

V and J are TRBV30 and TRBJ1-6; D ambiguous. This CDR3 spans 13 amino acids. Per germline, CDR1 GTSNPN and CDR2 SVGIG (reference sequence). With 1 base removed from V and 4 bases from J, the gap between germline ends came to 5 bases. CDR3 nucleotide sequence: TGTGCCTGGAGTGGGGAATATAATTCACCCCTCCACTTT. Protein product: CAWSGEYNSPLHF.

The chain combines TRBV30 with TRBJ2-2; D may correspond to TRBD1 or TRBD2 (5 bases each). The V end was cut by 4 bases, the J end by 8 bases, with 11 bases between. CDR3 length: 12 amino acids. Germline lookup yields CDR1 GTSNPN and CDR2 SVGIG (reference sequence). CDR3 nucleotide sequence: TGTGCCTGGATGGGGGTTTCAGGGGAGCTGTTTTTT. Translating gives CAWMGVSGELFF.